Shown below are 20 T cell receptor beta chains from a single sample sequenced in a study of PD-1 blockade in classical Hodgkin lymphoma. Every patient was affected by relapse after autologous stem cell transplantation, while exposure to brentuximab vedotin was not uniform. Libraries were prepared by immunoSEQ multiplex PCR; TCRdb keeps only in-frame clonotypes and omits some of them. This sample has roughly 61,000 clones, with 80% to 90% found just once. Source: peripheral blood mononuclear cells (PBMCs), taken at baseline. These receptors were taken from a human donor with classical Hodgkin lymphoma.

This clone was seen just once. This chain links TRBV5-4 with TRBJ1-6; a possible D gene is TRBD1 (6 bases). Germline lookup yields CDR1 SGHNT and CDR2 YYREEE (reference sequence). Between the trimmed V and J ends, which lost 5 bases and 7 bases, there was a span of 16 bases. CDR3 length: 15 amino acids. The CDR3 bases are TGTGCCAGCAGACTTACCGGACAGACAAATTCACCCCTCCACTTT. Protein: CASRLTGQTNSPLHF.

The chain employs TRBV18 and TRBJ1-4; possible D gene TRBD1, 6 bases. V gave up 6 bases and J gave up 3 bases, with 14 bases separating them. Germline V gene lookup returns CDR1 KGHSH and CDR2 LQKENI. The CDR3 is made up of 15 amino acids. The CDR3 DNA reads as TGTGCCAGCTCGTCCTCACAGGGTTCTAATGAAAAACTGTTTTTT. Its translation: CASSSSQGSNEKLFF.

The chain is built from TRBV6-1 and TRBJ1-5, with a tentative D call TRBD1 (6 bases). CDR1 and CDR2 from the germline V gene are MNHNS and SASEGT. V was trimmed by 8 bases and J by 5 bases, leaving 16 bases between them. The CDR3 consists of 14 residues. CDR3 bases: TGTGCCAGCTGGGTAGGGGGAGGCCATCAGCCCCAGCATTTT. Encoded protein: CASWVGGGHQPQHF.

This clone was observed a few times. The rearrangement uses TRBV6-1 and TRBJ1-1, with D uncertain. The CDR3 totals 12 residues. The V end was cut by 1 base, the J end by 10 bases, with 10 bases between. Germline V lookup: CDR1 MNHNS, CDR2 SASEGT. The CDR3 nucleotides are TGTGCCAGCAGTGAAGGGGAGAGGGCAGCTTTCTTT. This gives the protein CASSEGERAAFF.

This clone showed up just once. The V call is TRBV18, the J call TRBJ1-4; 8 bases agree with TRBD1. Germline-derived CDR1 and CDR2 are KGHSH and LQKENI. The CDR3 runs 14 residues. V gave up 5 bases and J gave up 5 bases; unmatched junction bases: 4. The CDR3 nucleotides are TGTGCCAGCTCAGCCGGGACAGGAAATGAAAAACTGTTTTTT. Its translation: CASSAGTGNEKLFF.

This clone was recorded only once. The chain has TRBV29-1 and TRBJ1-1, with a possible D match to TRBD1 (5 bases). Trimming took 6 bases from V and 6 from J, leaving 14 bases between them. The CDR3 loop spans 12 amino acids. CDR1 SQVTM and CDR2 ANQGSEA come from the germline V gene. The CDR3 sequence is CSVAGGWAEAFF. As DNA, the CDR3 is TGCAGCGTAGCCGGGGGTTGGGCTGAAGCTTTCTTT. The variable domain in full, with the rest retrieved from reference TRBV29-1 and TRBJ1-1, is SAVISQKPSRDICQRGTSLTIQCQVDSQVTMMFWYRQQPGQSLTLIATANQGSEATYESGFVIDKFPISRPNLTFSTLTVSNMSPEDSSIYLCSVAGGWAEAFFGQGTRLTVV.

The gene calls are TRBV10-2 and TRBJ2-7; 7 bases are a match to TRBD1. The V segment lost 8 bases and the J segment 0 bases; nucleotides outside the gene matches: 4. Looked up from germline, CDR1 is WSHSY and CDR2 is SAAADI. The CDR3 loop spans 13 amino acids. The CDR3 DNA is TGCGCCAGCGGGACAGTAAGCTCCTACGAGCAGTACTTC. Encoded protein: CASGTVSSYEQYF.

This clone was counted a single time. The rearrangement links TRBV30 to TRBJ1-1; D remains ambiguous. CDR1 and CDR2 (germline): GTSNPN, SVGIG (reference sequence). Trimming stripped 4 bases from V and 9 bases from J, with 15 bases between. The CDR3 has 12 amino acids. CDR3: CAWTRDGSKAFF. In nucleotides, the CDR3 is TGTGCCTGGACAAGAGATGGGTCTAAAGCTTTCTTT.

The rearrangement joins TRBV29-1 to TRBJ1-2, with D maybe TRBD1 (6 bases). Germline V gives CDR1 SQVTM, CDR2 ANQGSEA. The CDR3 is 11 amino acids. V dropped 6 bases and J dropped 6 bases, with 11 bases sitting between them. For the CDR3, the DNA is TGCAGCGTAGGGGGATCAGATGGCTACACCTTC. Residues: CSVGGSDGYTF.

The chain has TRBV7-8 and TRBJ1-2; a weak D match, TRBD1 (5 bases). CDR1 and CDR2 (germline): SGHVS, FQNEAQ. The CDR3 has 16 residues. Trimming stripped 3 bases from V and 4 bases from J, with 18 bases between. The CDR3 DNA follows: TGTGCCAGCAGCTTGGGAGGCGCGGTGGGGACCTATGGCTACACCTTC. Amino acids: CASSLGGAVGTYGYTF.

In DNA, the CDR3 is TGTGCCAGCTCCTTCGGGCAAGAGACCCAGTACTTC. This translates into CASSFGQETQYF. The V gene is TRBV2, the J gene TRBJ2-5; D unresolved. With 8 bases removed from V and 2 bases from J, the gap between germline ends came to 9 bases. The CDR3 contains 12 residues. Germline loops: CDR1 SNHLY, CDR2 FYNNEI.

This rearrangement joins TRBV6-5 to TRBJ1-1, with D perhaps TRBD1 (6 bases). Germline CDR1 is MNHEY and CDR2 is SVGAGI. Trimming stripped 0 bases from V and 8 bases from J, with 13 bases between. There are 14 residues in the CDR3. The CDR3 spells CASSYSEQGLEAFF. Written as DNA, the CDR3 is TGTGCCAGCAGTTACTCTGAGCAGGGGCTGGAAGCTTTCTTT.

The rearrangement links TRBV6-1 to TRBJ1-1; no clear D. Per the germline V gene, CDR1 is MNHNS and CDR2 is SASEGT. Between the trimmed V and J ends, which lost 2 bases and 1 base, there was a span of 8 bases. The CDR3 extends over 14 amino acids. CDR3 DNA: TGTGCCAGCAGTGAAAAGGCGTCGAACACTGAAGCTTTCTTT. Translating gives CASSEKASNTEAFF.

V is TRBV7-2 and J is TRBJ2-5; D may correspond to TRBD1 or TRBD2 (5 bases each). Germline assignment: CDR1 SGHTA and CDR2 FQGNSA. The CDR3 spans 12 residues. V lost 5 bases and J 1 base, leaving 5 bases between the germline ends. CDR3 amino acids: CASSGTQETQYF. The CDR3 coding sequence is TGTGCCAGCAGCGGGACCCAAGAGACCCAGTACTTC.

This clone was recorded a few times. The gene calls are TRBV5-1 and TRBJ1-1; D is undetermined. CDR1 is SGHRS, CDR2 YFSETQ, per germline. The V end was cut by 4 bases, the J end by 8 bases, with 21 bases between. The CDR3 is 15 residues long. The CDR3 sequence: CASSPLPLRHLEAFF. In DNA form, the CDR3 reads TGCGCCAGCAGCCCCCTCCCCCTCAGACACCTCGAAGCTTTCTTT. Drawing the rest from reference TRBV5-1 and TRBJ1-1, the complete variable domain is KAGVTQTPRYLIKTRGQQVTLSCSPISGHRSVSWYQQTPGQGLQFLFEYFSETQRNKGNFPGRFSGRQFSNSRSEMNVSTLELGDSALYLCASSPLPLRHLEAFFGQGTRLTVV.

This chain connects TRBV7-9 to TRBJ2-7; TRBD1 is a possible D gene (5 bases). The CDR3 runs to 12 residues. With 3 bases removed from V and 4 bases from J, the gap between germline ends came to 7 bases. Germline-derived CDR1 and CDR2 are SEHNR and FQNEAQ (reference sequence). In DNA, the CDR3 is TGTGCCAGCAGCTTCTCAGGGTACGAGCAGTACTTC. The encoded protein is CASSFSGYEQYF.

On this clone: One junction end does not reproduce the germline sequence, and a read error may be involved. The rearrangement links TRBV11-2 to TRBJ2-7, with 8 bases matching TRBD2. Germline-derived CDR1 and CDR2 are SGHAT and FQNNGV. This CDR3 is built from 14 residues. Here the CDR3 DNA reads TGTGCCAGCACCTTAAGTGCGGGAGGACACGAGCAGTACTTC. It codes for CASTLSAGGHEQYF.

V gene TRBV5-1 combines with J gene TRBJ2-2; D call uncertain. There are 16 residues in the CDR3. The germline V gene has CDR1 SGHRS and CDR2 YFSETQ. V lost 0 bases and J 5 bases, leaving 14 bases between the germline ends. The CDR3, as DNA: TGCGCCAGCAGCTTGGGTTCCGGAGTAACGACCGGGGAGCTGTTTTTT. Its translation is CASSLGSGVTTGELFF.

The V gene is TRBV6-1, the J gene TRBJ2-7; D possibly matches TRBD1 or TRBD2 (6 bases each). The CDR3 length is 13 residues. Germline values: CDR1 MNHNS, CDR2 SASEGT. The V end lost 7 bases, the J end lost 4 bases, and 14 bases lay between the germline ends. The CDR3 loop reads CASKVGGTYEQYF. The CDR3 DNA reads TGTGCCAGCAAAGTGGGGGGCACATACGAGCAGTACTTC.

The genes are TRBV4-1 and TRBJ1-5, with D unclear. Germline V gene lookup returns CDR1 MGHRA and CDR2 YSYEKL. The length of the CDR3 is 15 residues. The V end lost 0 bases, the J end lost 3 bases, and 9 bases lay between the germline ends. In DNA form, the CDR3 reads TGCGCCAGCAGCCAAGAAGCGGGTTTCAATCAGCCCCAGCATTTT. It is translated as CASSQEAGFNQPQHF.